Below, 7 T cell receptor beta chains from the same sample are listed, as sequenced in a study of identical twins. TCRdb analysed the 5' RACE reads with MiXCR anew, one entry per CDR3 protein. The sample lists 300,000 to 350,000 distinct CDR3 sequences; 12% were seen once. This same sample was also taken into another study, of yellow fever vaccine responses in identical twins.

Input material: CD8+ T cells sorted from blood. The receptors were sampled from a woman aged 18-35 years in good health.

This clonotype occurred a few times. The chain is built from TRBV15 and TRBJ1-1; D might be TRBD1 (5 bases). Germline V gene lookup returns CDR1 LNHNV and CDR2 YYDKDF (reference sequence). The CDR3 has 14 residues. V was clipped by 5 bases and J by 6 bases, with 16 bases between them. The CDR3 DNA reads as TGTGCCACCAGCCCGACCGACAGCTTTCCTGAAGCTTTCTTT. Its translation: CATSPTDSFPEAFF. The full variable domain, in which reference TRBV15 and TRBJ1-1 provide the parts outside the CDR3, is DAMVIQNPRYQVTQFGKPVTLSCSQTLNHNVMYWYQQKSSQAPKLLFHYYDKDFNNEADTPDNFQSRRPNTSFCFLDIRSPGLGDTAMYLCATSPTDSFPEAFFGQGTRLTVV.

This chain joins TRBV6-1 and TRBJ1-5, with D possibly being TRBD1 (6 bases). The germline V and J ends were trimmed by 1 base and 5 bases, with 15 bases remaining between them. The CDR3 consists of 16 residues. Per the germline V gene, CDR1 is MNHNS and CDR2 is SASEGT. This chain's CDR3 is CASSEGRNREYQPQHF. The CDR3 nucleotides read TGTGCCAGCAGTGAAGGGAGGAACAGGGAGTATCAGCCCCAGCATTTT.

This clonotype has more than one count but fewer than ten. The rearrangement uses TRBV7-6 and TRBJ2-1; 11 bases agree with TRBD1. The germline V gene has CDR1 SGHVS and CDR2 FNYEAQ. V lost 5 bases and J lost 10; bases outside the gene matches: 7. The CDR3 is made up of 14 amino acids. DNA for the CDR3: TGTGCCAGCAGCCACGGACAGGGGGCAGGCGAGCAGTTCTTC. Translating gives CASSHGQGAGEQFF. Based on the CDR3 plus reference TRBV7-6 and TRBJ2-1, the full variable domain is GAGVSQSPRYKVTKRGQDVALRCDPISGHVSLYWYRQALGQGPEFLTYFNYEAQQDKSGLPNDRFSAERPEGSISTLTIQRTEQRDSAMYRCASSHGQGAGEQFFGPGTRLTVL.

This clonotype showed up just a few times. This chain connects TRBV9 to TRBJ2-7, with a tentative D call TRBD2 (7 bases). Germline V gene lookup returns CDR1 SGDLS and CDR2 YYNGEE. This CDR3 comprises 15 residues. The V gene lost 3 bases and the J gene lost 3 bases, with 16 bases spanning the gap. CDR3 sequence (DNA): TGTGCCAGCAGCGCCGCGGGGGCGCCAAACTACGAGCAGTACTTC. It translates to CASSAAGAPNYEQYF. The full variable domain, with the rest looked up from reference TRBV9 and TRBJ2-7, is DSGVTQTPKHLITATGQRVTLRCSPRSGDLSVYWYQQSLDQGLQFLIQYYNGEERAKGNILERFSAQQFPDLHSELNLSSLELGDSALYFCASSAAGAPNYEQYFGPGTRLTVT.

CDR3 in DNA: TGTGCCACCAGTGACCGAGAATCCCCGGGGGAGACCCAGTACTTC. Protein: CATSDRESPGETQYF. V usage is TRBV24-1 and J usage is TRBJ2-5; TRBD2 is a possible D gene (5 bases). Trimming took off 4 bases at V and 5 bases at J, with 16 bases between the two ends. Germline CDR1 is KGHDR and CDR2 is SFDVKD. This CDR3 contains 15 residues.

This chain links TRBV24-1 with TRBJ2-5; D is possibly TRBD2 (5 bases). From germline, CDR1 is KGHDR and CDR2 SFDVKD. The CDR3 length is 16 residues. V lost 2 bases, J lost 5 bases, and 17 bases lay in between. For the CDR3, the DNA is TGTGCCACCAGTGATTCGGGATCAACCCGGAGGGAGACCCAGTACTTC. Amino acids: CATSDSGSTRRETQYF.

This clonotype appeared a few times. The CDR3 DNA is TGTGCCAGCAGCCCACGACTAGCGGGGAGCTCCTACAATGAGCAGTTCTTC. This codes for CASSPRLAGSSYNEQFF. V and J are TRBV11-2 and TRBJ2-1; 11 positions match TRBD2. V shed 5 bases, J shed 0 bases, and the junction held 6 bases outside the gene matches. The CDR3 is made up of 17 amino acids. Germline V gives CDR1 SGHAT, CDR2 FQNNGV.